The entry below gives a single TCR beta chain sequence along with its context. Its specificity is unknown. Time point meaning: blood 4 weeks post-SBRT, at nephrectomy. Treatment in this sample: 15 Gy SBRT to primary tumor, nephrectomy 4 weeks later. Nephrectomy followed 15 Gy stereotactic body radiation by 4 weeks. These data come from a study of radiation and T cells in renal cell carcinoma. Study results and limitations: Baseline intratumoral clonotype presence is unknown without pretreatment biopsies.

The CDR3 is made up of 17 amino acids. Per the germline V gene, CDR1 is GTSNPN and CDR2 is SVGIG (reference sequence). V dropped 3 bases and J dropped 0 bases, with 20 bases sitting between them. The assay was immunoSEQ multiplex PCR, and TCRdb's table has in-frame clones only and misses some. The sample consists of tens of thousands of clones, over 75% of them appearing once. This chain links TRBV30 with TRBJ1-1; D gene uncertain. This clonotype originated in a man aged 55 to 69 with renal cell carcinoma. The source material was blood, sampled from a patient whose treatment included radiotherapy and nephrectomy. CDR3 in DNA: TGTGCCTGGAGAAGGGATCCGGACCGGGCCCTGAACACTGAAGCTTTCTTT. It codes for CAWRRDPDRALNTEAFF. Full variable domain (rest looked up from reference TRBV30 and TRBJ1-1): SQTIHQWPATLVQPVGSPLSLECTVEGTSNPNLYWYRQAAGRGLQLLFYSVGIGQISSEVPQNLSASRPQDRQFILSSKKLLLSDSGFYLCAWRRDPDRALNTEAFFGQGTRLTVV.